This passage covers 7 T cell receptor beta chains from one sample sequenced in a study of cytomegalovirus exposure and HLA in healthy donors (dated by TCRdb to about 2017). Library generation was performed with the immunoSEQ multiplex PCR assay. For the multiplex PCR, a mixture combining 60 forward primers for TCR Vbeta segments and 13 reverse primers for TCR Jbeta segments was used. TCRdb provides this immuneACCESS table in a form limited to in-frame rearrangements. Some clones are lacking; in checked studies, under half of them reflect an unresolved V gene, and why the rest are absent is not known. For this sample there are approximately 89,000 clones; around 68% appear just once. The ten largest clones take up 1.2% of the sample. The specimen sequenced was PBMCs. Receptors were obtained from a female donor in good health and CMV-seronegative.

The CDR3 sequence: CASSMLFQGNQPQHF. For the CDR3, the DNA is TGTGCCAGTAGTATGCTATTCCAGGGCAATCAGCCCCAGCATTTT. The chain links TRBV19 to TRBJ1-5; D is uncertain. Trimming stripped 3 bases from V and 2 bases from J, with 11 bases between. The CDR3 loop spans 15 amino acids. The germline V gene encodes CDR1 LNHDA and CDR2 SQIVND (reference sequence).

The table lists this clone with a count of one. This chain connects TRBV15 to TRBJ2-5; D possibly corresponds to TRBD1 (6 bases). Germline V gives CDR1 LNHNV, CDR2 YYDKDF (reference sequence). The V gene lost 5 bases and the J gene lost 5 bases, with 12 bases spanning the gap. This CDR3 contains 13 residues. CDR3 bases: TGTGCCACCAGCGGGGGCCACCGGGAGACCCAGTACTTC. Translating it yields CATSGGHRETQYF.

The rearrangement links TRBV27 to TRBJ2-7; TRBD2 matches 8 bases. Trimming took 5 bases from V and 1 from J; bases not matched to a gene: 7. CDR3 length: 15 residues. Germline V gene sequence: CDR1 MNHEY, CDR2 SMNVEV (reference sequence). CDR3 nucleotide sequence: TGTGCCAGCAGTATCGCGGGGGGCCGATCCTACGAGCAGTACTTC. Its protein product is CASSIAGGRSYEQYF.

This clone was recorded a few times. V gene TRBV6-1 combines with J gene TRBJ2-7, with unresolved D. Germline CDR1 is MNHNS and CDR2 is SASEGT. Trimming left V 3 bases short and J 4 bases short, with 13 bases between. CDR3 length: 14 amino acids. DNA for the CDR3: TGTGCCAGCAGTGAGGGTCTAGAACCATACGAGCAGTACTTC. Translating it yields CASSEGLEPYEQYF.

The chain is built from TRBV15 and TRBJ2-1; D is possibly TRBD2 (6 bases). V lost 5 bases and J 4 bases, leaving 21 bases between the germline ends. The CDR3 sequence is 17 residues long. Germline-derived CDR1 and CDR2 are LNHNV and YYDKDF (reference sequence). The CDR3 bases are TGTGCCACCAGCGCATACCCCCGGGACTCGCTATACAATGAGCAGTTCTTC. Translating it yields CATSAYPRDSLYNEQFF.

J is TRBJ2-3 and V is TRBV5-1; TRBD2 matches 7 bases. Germline values: CDR1 SGHRS, CDR2 YFSETQ. This CDR3 is built from 17 residues. V trimming: 2 bases; J trimming: 0 bases; junction bases outside the gene matches: 9. The CDR3 sequence is CASSLGGSGTSTDTQYF. The CDR3, as DNA: TGCGCCAGCAGCTTAGGCGGGAGCGGGACTAGCACAGATACGCAGTATTTT.

This chain's CDR3 is CASSEGRQGTDTQYF. CDR3 bases: TGCGCCAGCAGTGAAGGGAGACAGGGCACAGATACGCAGTATTTT. The gene calls are TRBV10-1 and TRBJ2-3; D possibly corresponds to TRBD1 (6 bases). Germline V CDR1 and CDR2: WNHNN, SYGVQD (reference sequence). This CDR3 region has 15 residues. Trimming pared 3 bases from V and 1 base from J, leaving 11 bases between.